This note documents a single TCR beta chain sequence. The antigen remains unidentified. The CDR3 length is 14 residues. The V gene's germline CDR1 is LNHDA and CDR2 SQIVND (reference sequence). V was clipped by 7 bases and J by 5 bases, with 17 bases between them. The data were obtained in a study of cytomegalovirus exposure and HLA in healthy donors. Study results and caveats: Later examination showed HLA-associated TCR beta chains had greater clonal expansion than equally common others. As immune exposure information, only CMV serostatus was available.

Nominal health characterized the donors when sampled, though unrecorded immune exposures were likely. The study ran its PCR with 60 Vbeta and 13 Jbeta primers. The data were produced by immunoSEQ multiplex PCR, yet TCRdb's version contains in-frame clones alone and is incomplete. The sample records 130,000 to 150,000 clones, 70% to 80% being singletons. The sequencing input was PBMCs. The chain is built from TRBV19 and TRBJ1-2, with a possible D match to TRBD1 (6 bases). This TCR was recovered from a male donor in good health and CMV-seronegative. CDR3 sequence reads: CASTPTGGDYGYTF. For the CDR3, the DNA is TGTGCCAGTACCCCGACAGGAGGTGATTATGGCTACACCTTC.